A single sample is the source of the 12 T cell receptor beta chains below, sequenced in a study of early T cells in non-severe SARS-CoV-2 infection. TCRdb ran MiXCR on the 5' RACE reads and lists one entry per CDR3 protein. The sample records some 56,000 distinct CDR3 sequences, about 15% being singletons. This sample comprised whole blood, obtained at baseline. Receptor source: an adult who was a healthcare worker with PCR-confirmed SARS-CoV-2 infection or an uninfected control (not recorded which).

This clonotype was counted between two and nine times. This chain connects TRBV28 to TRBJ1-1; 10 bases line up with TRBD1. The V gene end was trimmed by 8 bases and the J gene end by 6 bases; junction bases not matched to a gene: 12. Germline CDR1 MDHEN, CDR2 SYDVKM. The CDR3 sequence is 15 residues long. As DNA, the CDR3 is TGTGCCAGCTGGCGTCCGGGACAGGGGAGCTCTGAAGCTTTCTTT. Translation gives CASWRPGQGSSEAFF.

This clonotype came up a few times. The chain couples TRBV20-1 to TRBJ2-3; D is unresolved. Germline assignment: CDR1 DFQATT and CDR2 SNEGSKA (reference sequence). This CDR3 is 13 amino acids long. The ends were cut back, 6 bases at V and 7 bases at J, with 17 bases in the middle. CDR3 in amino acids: CSAQLPSSYTQYF. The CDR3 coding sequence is TGCAGTGCCCAACTCCCAAGTTCATATACGCAGTATTTT.

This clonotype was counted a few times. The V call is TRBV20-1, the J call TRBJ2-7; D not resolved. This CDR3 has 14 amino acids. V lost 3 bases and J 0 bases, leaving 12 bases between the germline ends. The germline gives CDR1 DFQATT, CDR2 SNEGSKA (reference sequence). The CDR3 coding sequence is TGCAGTGCTAGGTTAGGGTTTAGCTCCTACGAGCAGTACTTC. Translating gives CSARLGFSSYEQYF.

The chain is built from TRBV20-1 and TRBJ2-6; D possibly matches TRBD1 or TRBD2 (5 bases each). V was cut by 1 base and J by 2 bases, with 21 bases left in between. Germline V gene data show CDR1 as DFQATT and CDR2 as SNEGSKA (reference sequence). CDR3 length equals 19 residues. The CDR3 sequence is CSARAPLTGLGAGANVLTF. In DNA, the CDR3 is TGCAGTGCTAGAGCCCCACTGACTGGCCTGGGGGCTGGGGCCAACGTCCTGACTTTC.

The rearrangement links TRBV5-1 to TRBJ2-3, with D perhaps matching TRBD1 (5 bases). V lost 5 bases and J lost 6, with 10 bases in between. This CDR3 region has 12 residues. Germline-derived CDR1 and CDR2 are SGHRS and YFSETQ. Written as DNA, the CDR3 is TGCGCCAGCAGGGACAACAGGGATACGCAGTATTTT. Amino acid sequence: CASRDNRDTQYF. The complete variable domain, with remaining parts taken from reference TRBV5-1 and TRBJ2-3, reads KAGVTQTPRYLIKTRGQQVTLSCSPISGHRSVSWYQQTPGQGLQFLFEYFSETQRNKGNFPGRFSGRQFSNSRSEMNVSTLELGDSALYLCASRDNRDTQYFGPGTRLTVL.

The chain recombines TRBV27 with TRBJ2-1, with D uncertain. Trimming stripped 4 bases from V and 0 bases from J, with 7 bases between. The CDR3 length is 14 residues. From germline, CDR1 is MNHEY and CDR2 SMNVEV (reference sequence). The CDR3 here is CASSSLGSYNEQFF. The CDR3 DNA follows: TGTGCCAGCAGTTCGCTTGGCTCCTACAATGAGCAGTTCTTC.

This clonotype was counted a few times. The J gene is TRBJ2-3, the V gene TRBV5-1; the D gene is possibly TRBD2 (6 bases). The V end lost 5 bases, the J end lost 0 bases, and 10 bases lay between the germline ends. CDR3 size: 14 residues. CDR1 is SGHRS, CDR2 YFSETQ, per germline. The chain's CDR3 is CASSRDLSTDTQYF. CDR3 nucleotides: TGCGCCAGCAGTCGGGACTTAAGCACAGATACGCAGTATTTT. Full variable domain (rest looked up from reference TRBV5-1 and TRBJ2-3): KAGVTQTPRYLIKTRGQQVTLSCSPISGHRSVSWYQQTPGQGLQFLFEYFSETQRNKGNFPGRFSGRQFSNSRSEMNVSTLELGDSALYLCASSRDLSTDTQYFGPGTRLTVL.

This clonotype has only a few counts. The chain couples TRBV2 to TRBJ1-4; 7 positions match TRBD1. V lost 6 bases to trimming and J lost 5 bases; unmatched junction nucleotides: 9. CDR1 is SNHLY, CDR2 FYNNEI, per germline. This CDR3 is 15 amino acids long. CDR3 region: CASRGDRANNEKLFF. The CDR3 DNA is TGTGCCAGCAGAGGAGACAGGGCCAACAATGAAAAACTGTTTTTT.

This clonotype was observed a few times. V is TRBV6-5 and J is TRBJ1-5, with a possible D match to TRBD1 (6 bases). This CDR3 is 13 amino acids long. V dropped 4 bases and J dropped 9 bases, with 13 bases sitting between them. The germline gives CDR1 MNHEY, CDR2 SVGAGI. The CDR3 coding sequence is TGTGCCAGCAGTTTCAGCGGGGGGCCGCCCCAGCATTTT. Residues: CASSFSGGPPQHF.

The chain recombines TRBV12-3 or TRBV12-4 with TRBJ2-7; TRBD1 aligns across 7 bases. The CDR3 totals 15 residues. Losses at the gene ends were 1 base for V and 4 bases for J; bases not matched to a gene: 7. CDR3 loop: CASSLELGGSYEQYF. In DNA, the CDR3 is TGTGCCAGCAGTTTAGAATTAGGGGGCTCGTACGAGCAGTACTTC.

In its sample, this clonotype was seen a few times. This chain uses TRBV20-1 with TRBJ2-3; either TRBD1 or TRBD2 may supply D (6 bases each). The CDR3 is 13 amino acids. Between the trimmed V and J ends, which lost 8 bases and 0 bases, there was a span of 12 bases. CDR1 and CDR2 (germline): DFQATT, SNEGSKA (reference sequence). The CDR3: CSPKGGSTDTQYF. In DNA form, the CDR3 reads TGCAGTCCCAAAGGGGGGAGCACAGATACGCAGTATTTT.

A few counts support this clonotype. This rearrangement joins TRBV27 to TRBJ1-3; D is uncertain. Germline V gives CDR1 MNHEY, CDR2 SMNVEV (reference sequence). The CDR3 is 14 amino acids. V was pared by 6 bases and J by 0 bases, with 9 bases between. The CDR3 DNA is TGTGCCAGCAGACCGGGGAACTCTGGAAACACCATATATTTT. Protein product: CASRPGNSGNTIYF.